Reported below is one TCR beta chain. Using immunoSEQ multiplex PCR, the repertoire was profiled, and TCRdb retains in-frame clones only, with some absent. The sample carries about 21,000 clones, around 70% recorded once. Per the germline V gene, CDR1 is DFQATT and CDR2 is SNEGSKA (reference sequence). Between the trimmed V and J ends, which lost 3 bases and 7 bases, there was a span of 6 bases. The CDR3 extends over 11 amino acids. This sample was taken from a study of PD-1 blockade in classical Hodgkin lymphoma. Every patient experienced relapse after autologous stem cell transplantation, and brentuximab vedotin exposure varied.

The receptor comes from a human donor with classical Hodgkin lymphoma. This sequence joins TRBV20-1 and TRBJ2-2, with D uncertain. Specimen: peripheral blood mononuclear cells (PBMCs), collected before the second cycle of nivolumab. In DNA form, the CDR3 reads TGCAGTGCTAGTGGACGCGGGGAGCTGTTTTTT. As protein: CSASGRGELFF.